Below are 22 T cell receptor beta chains sequenced from a single sample in a study of T cell responses to AZD1222 COVID-19 vaccine. The assay was immunoSEQ multiplex PCR, and TCRdb's table has in-frame clones only and misses some. The sample records nearly 95,000 clones, 85% to 90% being singletons. The material sequenced was peripheral blood, taken 28 days after the second AZD1222 dose. The receptors originated from an adult who received the AZD1222 COVID-19 vaccine.

V usage is TRBV4-3 and J usage is TRBJ2-1; 9 bases agree with TRBD1. From germline, CDR1 is LGHNA and CDR2 YSLEER. Losses at the gene ends were 1 base for V and 2 bases for J; bases not matched to a gene: 0. The CDR3 is 15 amino acids. The CDR3 loop is CASSQGDRAYNEQFF. The CDR3 DNA reads as TGCGCCAGCAGCCAAGGGGACAGGGCCTACAATGAGCAGTTCTTC.

This clone was detected only a few times. The rearrangement joins TRBV21-1 to TRBJ2-1. TRBV21-1 is tagged as a pseudogene. The CDR3 has 16 amino acids. In nucleotides, the CDR3 is TGTGCCAGCAGCCAACCTTACCCCGGTGGGTACAATGAGCAGTTCTTC. Encoded protein: CASSQPYPGGYNEQFF.

V usage is TRBV10-3 and J usage is TRBJ1-6, with a weak D call TRBD1 (5 bases). This CDR3 has 17 amino acids. Germline V gene data show CDR1 as ENHRY and CDR2 as SYGVKD. V lost 0 bases and J lost 10, with 19 bases in between. The CDR3 here is CAISESGRRIMGSPLHF. The CDR3 DNA sequence: TGTGCCATCAGTGAGTCGGGACGGAGGATAATGGGATCACCCCTCCACTTT.

Only one count was recorded for this clone. The chain employs TRBV28 and TRBJ1-1, with D maybe TRBD1 (5 bases). Germline loops: CDR1 MDHEN, CDR2 SYDVKM. V was clipped by 6 bases and J by 4 bases, with 24 bases between them. CDR3 length: 17 residues. In DNA form, the CDR3 reads TGTGCCAGCAGCTTAACCCAGGGAGGGATTAGTTTCACTGAAGCTTTCTTT. It encodes CASSLTQGGISFTEAFF.

CDR3 residues: CASSQETPLAGGHNEQFF. CDR3 DNA sequence: TGTGCCAGCAGCCAAGAGACCCCGCTAGCGGGGGGCCACAATGAGCAGTTCTTC. The chain carries TRBV4-2 and TRBJ2-1; TRBD2 aligns across 11 bases. The CDR3 is made up of 18 amino acids. Germline CDR1 is LGHNA and CDR2 is YNFKEQ. V gave up 0 bases and J gave up 5 bases; unmatched junction bases: 9.

The chain has TRBV20-1 and TRBJ1-3; D uncertain. The CDR3 covers 10 residues. Per germline, CDR1 DFQATT and CDR2 SNEGSKA (reference sequence). The CDR3: CGFLGNTIYF. CDR3 DNA sequence: TGCGGGTTCCTAGGAAACACCATATATTTT.

The chain uses TRBV30 and TRBJ2-7, with TRBD1 matching over 7 bases. From germline, CDR1 is GTSNPN and CDR2 SVGIG (reference sequence). Unmatched junction bases numbered 7, after V lost 2 bases and J lost 3 bases. The CDR3 extends over 14 amino acids. The CDR3 DNA reads TGTGCCTGGAGTACAGGGGCCCCCCACTACGAGCAGTACTTC. This encodes CAWSTGAPHYEQYF.

The chain recombines TRBV5-4 with TRBJ1-1, with no clear D. This CDR3 is built from 15 residues. Germline V CDR1 and CDR2: SGHNT, YYREEE (reference sequence). V lost 0 bases and J 0 bases, leaving 9 bases between the germline ends. CDR3 nucleotides: TGTGCCAGCAGCTTGGCGGGAGGGCTGAACACTGAAGCTTTCTTT. It translates to CASSLAGGLNTEAFF.

V is TRBV5-4 and J is TRBJ2-3; D remains ambiguous. V lost 0 bases and J 6 bases, leaving 8 bases between the germline ends. The CDR3 runs to 13 residues. In germline, CDR1 is SGHNT, CDR2 YYREEE (reference sequence). This CDR3 is CASSLEYPDTQYF. The CDR3, as DNA: TGTGCCAGCAGCTTGGAATATCCTGATACGCAGTATTTT.

The CDR3 region has the DNA TGTGCCTGGAGTAGGGGCCGGAGAAGGGGAGTAAACACTGAAGCTTTCTTT. The encoded protein is CAWSRGRRRGVNTEAFF. V usage is TRBV30 and J usage is TRBJ1-1; maybe TRBD1 (5 bases). CDR1 and CDR2 from the germline V gene are GTSNPN and SVGIG (reference sequence). The CDR3 totals 17 residues. The V gene lost 2 bases and the J gene lost 2 bases, with 21 bases spanning the gap.

This clone was counted once. The chain uses TRBV14 and TRBJ2-1, with TRBD1 as a possible D gene (6 bases). The CDR3 consists of 16 residues. Germline V gene lookup returns CDR1 SGHDN and CDR2 FVKESK. The germline V and J ends were trimmed by 1 base and 3 bases, with 13 bases remaining between them. In nucleotides, the CDR3 is TGTGCCAGCAGCCAAGCATTGAGGGGGAACTACAATGAGCAGTTCTTC. It encodes CASSQALRGNYNEQFF.

The gene calls are TRBV5-5 and TRBJ2-7; possibly TRBD1 for D (6 bases). Trimming removed 0 bases at V and 2 bases at J, with 18 bases between. The germline CDR1 and CDR2 sequences are SGHKS and YYEKEE (reference sequence). The CDR3 contains 17 residues. The CDR3 region has the DNA TGTGCCAGCAGCTTGGCGATACAGGGAAAAGGGACCTACGAGCAGTACTTC. Translated: CASSLAIQGKGTYEQYF.

This clone was seen only once. The CDR3 sequence is CASSAAVAVSNQPQHF. The CDR3, as DNA: TGTGCCAGCAGCGCCGCGGTGGCGGTTAGCAATCAGCCCCAGCATTTT. The rearrangement uses TRBV7-2 and TRBJ1-5; D is unclear. Trimming stripped 5 bases from V and 0 bases from J, with 14 bases between. The length of the CDR3 is 16 residues. Germline-derived CDR1 and CDR2 are SGHTA and FQGNSA.

This chain uses TRBV6-5 with TRBJ2-5; no firm D call. CDR3 length: 14 amino acids. CDR1 is MNHEY, CDR2 SVGAGI, per germline. V was clipped by 7 bases and J by 2 bases, with 14 bases between them. This CDR3 is CASTKPGAQETQYF. CDR3 nucleotides: TGTGCCAGCACCAAACCCGGCGCTCAAGAGACCCAGTACTTC.

The chain uses TRBV5-1 and TRBJ1-4; D gene unclear. Trimming took off 5 bases at V and 0 bases at J, with 11 bases between the two ends. Germline-derived CDR1 and CDR2 are SGHRS and YFSETQ. The CDR3 is 15 amino acids. CDR3 nucleotides: TGCGCCAGCAGTCAAGGACGGCCAACTAATGAAAAACTGTTTTTT. Translated, it gives CASSQGRPTNEKLFF.

The CDR3 coding sequence is TGTGCCAGCAGCGGGGGACGGATTAATGAAAAACTGTTTTTT. Translating gives CASSGGRINEKLFF. This chain links TRBV6-5 with TRBJ1-4, with D possibly matching TRBD1 (5 bases). The ends were cut back, 6 bases at V and 4 bases at J, with 12 bases in the middle. The length of the CDR3 is 14 residues. Germline assignment: CDR1 MNHEY and CDR2 SVGAGI.

The chain joins TRBV7-3 to TRBJ2-5, with 12 positions matching TRBD1. The length of the CDR3 is 16 residues. Per the germline V gene, CDR1 is SGHTA and CDR2 is FQGTGA. The V and J ends lost 3 bases and 4 bases, in that order; junction bases with no gene match: 6. The CDR3 nucleotides are TGTGCCAGCAGCTTGTTGGGACAGGGGGCAAGAGAGACCCAGTACTTC. As protein: CASSLLGQGARETQYF.

The chain couples TRBV19 to TRBJ1-4, with D maybe TRBD1 (6 bases). V lost 6 bases and J 0 bases, leaving 11 bases between the germline ends. The CDR3 length is 15 residues. Germline V gene data show CDR1 as LNHDA and CDR2 as SQIVND (reference sequence). CDR3 DNA sequence: TGTGCCAGTAGCCAGGGGATTGCAACTAATGAAAAACTGTTTTTT. This sequence encodes CASSQGIATNEKLFF.

The gene calls are TRBV19 and TRBJ2-1, with TRBD2 matching over 11 bases. The length of the CDR3 is 16 residues. Germline V CDR1 and CDR2: LNHDA, SQIVND (reference sequence). Trimming took 5 bases from V and 1 from J; bases not matched to a gene: 4. CDR3 loop: CASSGPSGGSYNEQFF. In DNA, the CDR3 is TGTGCCAGTAGTGGACCTAGCGGGGGGTCCTACAATGAGCAGTTCTTC. Variable domain in full (rest from reference TRBV19 and TRBJ2-1): DGGITQSPKYLFRKEGQNVTLSCEQNLNHDAMYWYRQDPGQGLRLIYYSQIVNDFQKGDIAEGYSVSREKKESFPLTVTSAQKNPTAFYLCASSGPSGGSYNEQFFGPGTRLTVL.

J is TRBJ2-4 and V is TRBV18; the D call may be TRBD1 or TRBD2 (5 bases each). Germline V gene data show CDR1 as KGHSH and CDR2 as LQKENI. The CDR3 is made up of 16 amino acids. Between the trimmed V and J ends, which lost 3 bases and 8 bases, there was a span of 20 bases. The CDR3 DNA follows: TGTGCCAGCTCACCGGGGACCGCGCATAGTGTATACATTCAGTACTTC. It specifies CASSPGTAHSVYIQYF.

The rearrangement joins TRBV6-5 to TRBJ1-1, with D possibly matching TRBD1 (6 bases). Germline V gene data show CDR1 as MNHEY and CDR2 as SVGAGI. V lost 4 bases and J 6 bases, leaving 9 bases between the germline ends. This CDR3 is built from 12 residues. The CDR3 region has the DNA TGTGCCAGCAGTTGGGGGGGCGCTGAAGCTTTCTTT. Encoded protein: CASSWGGAEAFF.

V and J are TRBV29-1 and TRBJ2-7; 8 bases line up with TRBD1. V shed 4 bases and J 4 bases; nucleotides not matched to a gene: 3. CDR1 is SQVTM and CDR2 is ANQGSEA in the germline V gene. The CDR3 runs to 12 residues. The CDR3 spells CSVVTGGYEQYF. CDR3 DNA: TGCAGCGTTGTTACAGGGGGGTACGAGCAGTACTTC.